Shown below are 14 T cell receptor beta chains from a single sample sequenced in a study of T cells in localized non-small cell lung cancer. The table came from immunoSEQ multiplex PCR; TCRdb's copy has only in-frame clones and leaves some out. The sample has 75,000 to 80,000 clones; around 89% are singletons. The sequencing used peripheral blood, collected before any cancer treatment. These receptor sequences come from a woman aged 35 to 75 with stage I squamous cell lung carcinoma.

The chain links TRBV6-5 to TRBJ1-2; 8 nucleotides agree with TRBD1. Germline CDR1 reads MNHEY; CDR2 reads SVGAGI. The CDR3 runs to 15 residues. V gave up 6 bases and J gave up 8 bases; unmatched junction bases: 14. CDR3 sequence: CASRTISGGVEGYTF. As DNA, the CDR3 is TGTGCCAGCAGGACAATATCAGGGGGCGTAGAGGGCTACACCTTC.

This clone was observed a handful of times. The V gene is TRBV9, the J gene TRBJ2-5; tentatively, D is TRBD1 or TRBD2 (6 bases each). CDR1 SGDLS and CDR2 YYNGEE come from the germline V gene. The length of the CDR3 is 14 residues. Deletions cut 5 bases from V and 4 bases from J, with 15 bases between. Here the CDR3 DNA reads TGTGCCAGCAGTCTAGAAGGGGGGCGAGAGACCCAGTACTTC. Protein sequence: CASSLEGGRETQYF.

The V and J genes are TRBV19 and TRBJ2-2; weak D call: TRBD1 (6 bases). The CDR3 contains 13 residues. V gave up 5 bases and J gave up 7 bases, with 11 bases separating them. CDR1 is LNHDA and CDR2 is SQIVND in the germline V gene (reference sequence). CDR3 region: CASSLIRGGELFF. The CDR3 DNA follows: TGTGCCAGTAGTCTGATCAGGGGCGGGGAGCTGTTTTTT.

With regard to this clone: At one end the junction does not follow the germline gene, possibly because of a read error. The genes are TRBV15 and TRBJ2-4, with 10 nucleotides matching TRBD1. Germline CDR1 LNHNV, CDR2 YYDKDF (reference sequence). The CDR3 consists of 12 residues. The CDR3 reads CATSAPGTGENF. Written as DNA, the CDR3 is TGTGCCACCAGCGCCCCCGGGACAGGGGAGAACTTC.

The V call is TRBV7-3, the J call TRBJ2-3; 7 nucleotides match TRBD2. Germline values: CDR1 SGHTA, CDR2 FQGTGA. V lost 4 bases to trimming and J lost 3 bases; unmatched junction nucleotides: 4. This CDR3 spans 14 amino acids. The CDR3 here is CASSWGGKTDTQYF. The DNA for the CDR3 is TGTGCCAGCAGCTGGGGGGGTAAGACAGATACGCAGTATTTT.

V usage is TRBV4-1 and J usage is TRBJ2-3; TRBD2 might be the D (5 bases). CDR3 size: 17 residues. CDR1 and CDR2 from the germline V gene are MGHRA and YSYEKL. Trimming took off 0 bases at V and 0 bases at J, with 13 bases between the two ends. The CDR3 nucleotides are TGCGCCAGCAGCCAAGATAAGACGGGAATTAGCACAGATACGCAGTATTTT. Translated: CASSQDKTGISTDTQYF.

The V call is TRBV4-1, the J call TRBJ2-6, with D perhaps TRBD1 (5 bases). Germline V gene lookup returns CDR1 MGHRA and CDR2 YSYEKL. V lost 0 bases and J 3 bases, leaving 9 bases between the germline ends. The CDR3 has 16 residues. CDR3 in DNA: TGCGCCAGCAGCCAAGATCCAGGGAATGGGGCCAACGTCCTGACTTTC. Amino acids: CASSQDPGNGANVLTF.

This chain connects TRBV19 to TRBJ2-3; D gene unclear. Per germline, CDR1 LNHDA and CDR2 SQIVND (reference sequence). Trimming shortened V by 4 bases and J by 0 bases, and 2 bases separated the two germline ends. The CDR3 sequence is 12 residues long. The CDR3 region is CASSRSTDTQYF. As DNA, the CDR3 is TGTGCCAGTAGTAGAAGCACAGATACGCAGTATTTT.

The J gene is TRBJ1-5, the V gene TRBV7-9; TRBD1 aligns across 9 bases. This CDR3 region has 15 residues. V lost 3 bases to trimming and J lost 6 bases; unmatched junction nucleotides: 6. Germline lookup yields CDR1 SEHNR and CDR2 FQNEAQ (reference sequence). The CDR3 spells CASSLGGQGGQPQHF. CDR3 coding DNA: TGTGCCAGCAGCTTGGGGGGACAGGGTGGTCAGCCCCAGCATTTT.

This chain uses TRBV6-6 with TRBJ2-5, with D maybe TRBD1 (6 bases). This CDR3 has 12 residues. Germline CDR1 is MNHNY and CDR2 is SVGAGI (reference sequence). V was shortened by 8 bases and J by 5 bases, with 12 bases between the two germline ends. The CDR3 here is CASRTVSETQYF. CDR3 in DNA: TGTGCCAGCCGGACAGTTTCGGAGACCCAGTACTTC.

The DNA of the CDR3 is TGCAGCGTGGGACTGGGAGGGACTGAAGCTTTCTTT. Translated, it gives CSVGLGGTEAFF. The V gene is TRBV29-1, the J gene TRBJ1-1; D might be TRBD1 (5 bases). The CDR3 runs to 12 residues. Per germline, CDR1 SQVTM and CDR2 ANQGSEA. V lost 6 bases and J lost 5, with 13 bases in between.

This chain joins TRBV6-5 and TRBJ2-4; unclear D gene. The CDR3 has 14 residues. In germline, CDR1 is MNHEY, CDR2 SVGAGI. The germline V and J ends were trimmed by 6 bases and 0 bases, with 9 bases remaining between them. The CDR3 protein is CASRLDLAKNIQYF. CDR3 bases: TGTGCCAGCAGGCTGGACCTAGCCAAAAACATTCAGTACTTC.

The rearrangement links TRBV6-1 to TRBJ2-7, with D perhaps matching TRBD1 (5 bases). The germline V gene has CDR1 MNHNS and CDR2 SASEGT. The CDR3 length is 15 residues. V lost 3 bases to trimming and J lost 0 bases, with 12 bases between them. The CDR3 nucleotides read TGTGCCAGCAGTGAGGTGGACAAGCTCTCCTACGAGCAGTACTTC. Its protein is CASSEVDKLSYEQYF.

The chain uses TRBV19 and TRBJ1-2, with TRBD1 identical over 8 bases. The germline V gene encodes CDR1 LNHDA and CDR2 SQIVND (reference sequence). V shed 3 bases, J shed 4 bases, and the junction held 7 bases outside the gene matches. The length of the CDR3 is 15 residues. The CDR3 is CASSMKDRGSYGYTF. The CDR3 nucleotides read TGTGCCAGTAGTATGAAAGACAGGGGCTCCTATGGCTACACCTTC.